This T cell receptor (beta chain) was sequenced for a study of radiation and T cells in renal cell carcinoma. General study findings and limits: Baseline intratumoral clonotype presence is unknown without pretreatment biopsies. From baseline, blood top tumor clonotypes peaked at 2 weeks post-radiation.

The CDR3 covers 14 residues. Trimming at V came to 6 bases and at J to 9 bases, leaving 4 bases not matched to a gene. Germline V gene lookup returns CDR1 SGHTA and CDR2 FQGNSA. As for time point: baseline pretreatment blood. Treatment described: 15 Gy SBRT to primary tumor, nephrectomy 4 weeks later. TCRdb keeps only in-frame clones here, not all; method: immunoSEQ multiplex PCR. The sample contains approximately 100,000 clones, around 88% of which appear only once. Remarks on this clone: The target antigen is unknown.

The rearrangement links TRBV7-2 to TRBJ2-5; 16 positions match TRBD2. Sequencing was performed on blood, taken from a patient whose treatment included radiotherapy and nephrectomy. This TCR came from a man in his fifties with renal cell carcinoma. CDR3 sequence (DNA): TGTGCCAGCAGTCAGGGACTAGCGGGGGGGTCCCAGTACTTC. Encoded protein: CASSQGLAGGSQYF.